The TCR beta chain described here comes from a study of blood T cells in healthy people across ages. The CDR3 totals 11 residues. Germline CDR1 reads MNHEY; CDR2 reads SMNVEV (reference sequence). V was pared by 7 bases and J by 4 bases, with 5 bases between. The use of a sample-barcoded 5' primer and a J-beta primer mix characterized a second PCR of about 6 to 11 cycles. MiXCR, applied by TCRdb to the 5' RACE reads, yields one record per CDR3 protein. This sample has about 720,000 distinct CDR3 sequences, with 22% found just once. The V and J genes are TRBV27 and TRBJ2-4; D ambiguous. Specimen: blood. This clonotype originated in a man between 65 and 80 years old in good health. The CDR3 loop reads CASTGKNIQYF. CDR3 DNA sequence: TGTGCCAGCACTGGGAAAAACATTCAGTACTTC.